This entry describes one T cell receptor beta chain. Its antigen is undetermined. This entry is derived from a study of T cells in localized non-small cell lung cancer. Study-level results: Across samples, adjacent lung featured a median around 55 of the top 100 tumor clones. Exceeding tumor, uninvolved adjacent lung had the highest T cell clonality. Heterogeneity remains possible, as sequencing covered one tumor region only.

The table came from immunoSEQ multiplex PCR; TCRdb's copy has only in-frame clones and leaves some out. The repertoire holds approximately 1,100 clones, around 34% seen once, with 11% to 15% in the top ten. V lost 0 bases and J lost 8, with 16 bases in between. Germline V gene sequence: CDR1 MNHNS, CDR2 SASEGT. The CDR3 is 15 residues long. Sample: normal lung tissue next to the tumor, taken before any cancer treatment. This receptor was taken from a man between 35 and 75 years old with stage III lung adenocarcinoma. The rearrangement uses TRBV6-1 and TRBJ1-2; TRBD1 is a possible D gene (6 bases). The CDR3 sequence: CASSEAQTTGPGYTF. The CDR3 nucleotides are TGTGCCAGCAGTGAAGCGCAAACGACAGGCCCGGGCTACACCTTC.